Listed below are T cell receptor beta chains from one sample, sequenced in a study of CD4 T cells in relation to SARS-CoV-2 and coronaviruses. Profiling relied on immunoSEQ multiplex PCR, and the TCRdb table lists in-frame clones only, not all of them. The sample consists of 60,000 to 80,000 clones, over 70% of them appearing once. The sequenced material came from memory CD4+ T cells from PBMCs. The receptors come from a human donor in good health. Each CDR3 is given with its conserved first and last residue. The D gene is left open where the match is weak. Clone sizes are given selectively: once, few, many, or a class where the clone is expanded.

>TRBV3-1/TRBV3-2|TRBJ2-5|-|TRBD2
TGTGCCAGCAGCCACGGGGATCCAGCGGGAGGGCGAGGTGGGTCCCAGTACTTC
CASSHGDPAGGRGGSQYF
>TRBV3-1/TRBV3-2|TRBJ2-3|-|-
TGTGCCAGCAGCCCCTGGGGCAGGGAAGAGTCAGATACGCAGTATTTT
CASSPWGREESDTQYF
>TRBV7-7|TRBJ2-2|once|-
TGTGCTAGCAGCTTTTCCAGGGCTGAAACCGGGGAGCTGTTTTTT
CASSFSRAETGELFF
>TRBV5-4|TRBJ1-1|-|-
TGTGCCAGCAGGACGATTCAGGGGACTGAAGCTTTCTTT
CASRTIQGTEAFF
>TRBV9|TRBJ2-1|-|-
TGTGCCAGCAGCGTAGCGGGTCTCTACAATGAGCAGTTCTTC
CASSVAGLYNEQFF
>TRBV29-1|TRBJ2-7|-|TRBD2
TGCAGCGTTGCTAGGAGCGGGGGTTTCTACGAGCAGTACTTC
CSVARSGGFYEQYF
>TRBV6-5|TRBJ1-3|-|-
TGTGCCAGCAGACTACAGGGAATCTCTGGAAACACCATATATTTT
CASRLQGISGNTIYF
>TRBV6-5|TRBJ2-1|-|TRBD1
TGTGCCAGCAACACAGGGGGAGTATTCGATGAGCAGTTCTTC
CASNTGGVFDEQFF
>TRBV5-1|TRBJ1-1|-|TRBD1
TGCGCCAGCAGCGTGACAGGGGGCGTTAACACTGAAGCTTTCTTT
CASSVTGGVNTEAFF
>TRBV13|TRBJ1-2|-|-
TGTGCCAGCAGCTTAGCGGGGGGGGAAGGCTACACCTTC
CASSLAGGEGYTF
>TRBV18|TRBJ1-1|-|TRBD1
TGTGCCAGCTCACCTAACGCGTGGACAGGGTATTCGGGGAGAGGCGCTGAAGCTTTCTTT
CASSPNAWTGYSGRGAEAFF
>TRBV18|TRBJ2-2|-|-
TGTGCCAGCTCACCAGGACAGAGACACCACCCCCTGTTTTTT
CASSPGQRHHPLFF
>TRBV9|TRBJ2-5|-|-
TGTGCCAGCAGCAGGGCGTCAGGAGAGACCCAGTACTTC
CASSRASGETQYF
>TRBV3-1/TRBV3-2|TRBJ2-7|-|-
TGTGCCAGCAGCCATCTCGGCGACGAGCAGTACTTC
CASSHLGDEQYF
>TRBV5-1|TRBJ2-7|once|-
TGCGCCAGCAGCTCCGGAGTCGACGAGCAGTACTTC
CASSSGVDEQYF
>TRBV11-2|TRBJ1-4|-|TRBD1
TGTGCCAGCAGCCCCAGATGGACAGGGGGTAATGAAAAACTGTTTTTT
CASSPRWTGGNEKLFF
>TRBV5-1|TRBJ2-6|-|TRBD1
TGCGCCAGCAGTTCGACAGGGCTCTCTGGGGCCAACGTCCTGACTTTC
CASSSTGLSGANVLTF
>TRBV7-2|TRBJ1-4|-|-
TGTGCCAGCAGCTTAGGGGGGAGGAGTAATGAAAAACTGTTTTTT
CASSLGGRSNEKLFF
>TRBV5-1|TRBJ1-2|-|-
TGCGCCAGCAGCTTAATAGGGCAGCATGATTACACCTTC
CASSLIGQHDYTF
>TRBV5-4|TRBJ1-3|once|-
TGTGCCAGCAGCCTGACTACTGGAAACACCATATATTTT
CASSLTTGNTIYF
>TRBV4-1|TRBJ2-7|once|-
TGCGCCAGCAGCCAAGAAGGAGCAACCCCCTACGAGCAGTACTTC
CASSQEGATPYEQYF
>TRBV4-1|TRBJ2-1|-|TRBD2
TGCGCCAGCAGCCCCGGGACTAGCGGGAGAAATGAGCAGTTCTTC
CASSPGTSGRNEQFF
>TRBV7-2|TRBJ2-1|-|-
TGTGCCAGCAGCTCCGACTACTCATCTCCCAATGAGCAGTTCTTC
CASSSDYSSPNEQFF
>TRBV5-5|TRBJ1-1|-|-
TGTGCCAGCAGCTTGGCGGCGAACACTGAAGCTTTCTTT
CASSLAANTEAFF
>TRBV3-1/TRBV3-2|TRBJ2-7|-|-
TGTGCCAGCAGCCAAGCCGGGGTCTCCCACGTGTACTTC
CASSQAGVSHVYF
>TRBV15|TRBJ1-5|-|-
TGTGCCACCAGCAGGGACTTTTCGGGATATAGCAATCAGCCCCAGCATTTT
CATSRDFSGYSNQPQHF
>TRBV29-1|TRBJ2-3|-|TRBD1
TGCAGCGTAGGACAGGGTGGAATAGATACGCAGTATTTT
CSVGQGGIDTQYF
>TRBV5-1|TRBJ2-7|-|TRBD2
TGCGCCAGCCGACCCGGCGGGAGTACCGGAGAGCAGTACTTC
CASRPGGSTGEQYF
>TRBV27|TRBJ2-2|-|-
TGTGCCAGCACACTCGGGAGACAGTCCACCGGGGAGCTGTTTTTT
CASTLGRQSTGELFF
>TRBV4-1|TRBJ2-7|-|TRBD2
TGCGCCAGCAGCCAAGGAAGTGGACTAGCGGGTGACGAGCAGTACTTC
CASSQGSGLAGDEQYF
>TRBV7-3|TRBJ1-1|-|-
TGTGCCAGCAGCTTTCAGGGGCCGGGCACTGAAGCTTTCTTT
CASSFQGPGTEAFF
>TRBV29-1|TRBJ2-1|-|-
TGCAGCGTCGCGGGGGCTCAAGATGAGCAGTTCTTC
CSVAGAQDEQFF
>TRBV5-1|TRBJ1-3|-|-
TGCGCCAGCCGCGGGACAATTTCTGGAAACACCATATATTTT
CASRGTISGNTIYF
>TRBV12-3/TRBV12-4|TRBJ1-6|once|-
TGTGCCAGCAGTGGCAGTAAAGGTTCACCCCTCCACTTT
CASSGSKGSPLHF
>TRBV3-1/TRBV3-2|TRBJ1-1|-|-
TGTGCCAGCAGCCAGACGAACACTGAAGCTTTCTTT
CASSQTNTEAFF
>TRBV28|TRBJ1-1|-|-
TGTGCCAGCAGTTTAGGGGGGCGCTTGGAAGCTTTCTTT
CASSLGGRLEAFF
>TRBV5-1|TRBJ1-1|-|TRBD1
TGCGCCAGCAGCTTGCCCAGGGGGCAGGTGAACACTGAAGCTTTCTTT
CASSLPRGQVNTEAFF
>TRBV27|TRBJ2-3|-|-
TGTGCCAGCAGTACAGGGTTCGCAGATACGCAGTATTTT
CASSTGFADTQYF
>TRBV5-1|TRBJ2-7|-|TRBD1
TGCGCCAGCAGCTCAATGACAGGGTCTCACGAGCAGTACTTC
CASSSMTGSHEQYF
>TRBV4-1|TRBJ2-1|-|-
TGCGCCAGCAGCCAAGCCGAGCTAAACAATGAGCAGTTCTTC
CASSQAELNNEQFF
>TRBV28|TRBJ2-2|-|-
TGTGCCAGCAGGCGTTTAGGTACCGGGGAGCTGTTTTTT
CASRRLGTGELFF
>TRBV18|TRBJ2-7|-|TRBD1
TGTGCCAGCTCACTTTCTATAGGGACAGGGCTGACCGAGCAGTACTTC
CASSLSIGTGLTEQYF
>TRBV5-6|TRBJ2-2|few|TRBD1
TGTGCCAGCATTCTACGGACAGGGCGAGACACCGGGGAGCTGTTTTTT
CASILRTGRDTGELFF
>TRBV14|TRBJ2-5|-|-
TGTGCCAGCAGCCCCTATCATTTGGAGACCCAGTACTTC
CASSPYHLETQYF
>TRBV11-1|TRBJ2-7|-|TRBD2
TGTGCCAGCAGCTGGAGTAGCGGGATCACCGGCGACGAGCAGTACTTC
CASSWSSGITGDEQYF